This entry concerns a single T cell receptor (beta chain). This receptor's antigen is unknown. No base-level quality is on record; no much larger clone is a single base apart. The data belong to a study of blood T cell repertoires in COVID-19 (dated by TCRdb to between 2020 and 2021). General notes on the study: The collaborator samples originated in the United States, Italy and Spain and spanned the acute and convalescent phases of COVID-19. Samples were obtained from the ongoing ImmuneRACE study (first 160 participants) and from approximately 1,200 subjects provided by 6 global collaborators. Where available, HLA class I and class II types were taken from metadata supplied by the sample provider and were not determined by assay-based typing. The material from the prospective study consisted of cDNA or gDNA derived from T cells, B-cell-depleted T cells, or PBMCs. A de-identified subject ID, COVID-19 status, age in years and sex were almost always included in the sample metadata. The dataset comprised deeply sampled blood TCRbeta repertoires from subjects exposed to, actively infected with, or recovered from COVID-19. The repertoires were released in a freely available public database intended as a resource for research on the immune response to SARS-CoV-2. The research as a whole found: The quantity of clinical and demographic metadata differed by source and by participant and was supplied without curation.

TCRbeta CDR3 regions were amplified from genomic DNA using the immunoSEQ Assay, a bias-controlled multiplex PCR. Per the source publication's procedure: The number of nucleated cells in each sample was estimated by amplification of reference gene primers within the assay. To quantify the absolute abundance of each unique TCRbeta CDR3 rearrangement, sequence reads were collapsed and filtered. For each sample, productive Simpson clonality was calculated as the square root of Simpson's diversity index across productive rearrangements. The source is immuneACCESS, and TCRdb retained only in-frame sequences with V and J called. Part of the clones is not carried over; for the studies checked, unresolved V genes explain less than half of this, and the remainder is unexplained. That table furnishes V, J and clone size, whereas the DNA furnished D and trimming. The sample table records 230,000 or so clones; about 87% of these occur just once. Around 2.6% of the sample rests with the top ten.

Participants in the prospective study were aged roughly 18 to 89 years, lived in 20 to 25 United States geographic areas, and enrolled through a virtual design. In the prospective study, cohorts were assigned on the basis of participant-reported clinical history obtained from a screening survey and a study questionnaire. ImmuneRACE Cohort 3 recovered participants were defined by two consecutive negative NP/OP PCR tests, healthcare professional clearance, or symptom resolution. Each participant in the prospective study had whole blood, serum and a nasopharyngeal or oropharyngeal swab collected by mobile phlebotomists. Prospective study participants could optionally give additional blood draws and questionnaires over an approximately 2-month period. Blood samples from the prospective study were shipped frozen or at room temperature prior to DNA extraction. The CDR3 numbers 16 residues from cysteine through phenylalanine. The DNA shown is the 48-base CDR3, in frame from base 1. The germline V gene (reference sequence) sets CDR1 to LNHDA and CDR2 to SQIVND. The junction carries 20 bases between V and J, which are trimmed by 5 bases and 7 bases respectively.

This clonotype was obtained from a woman under 40 who had recovered from COVID-19. The V gene is TRBV19 and the J gene is TRBJ2-2, with TRBD2 perhaps the D gene, on 6 matching bases. Sequencing input: PBMCs or T cells enriched from blood (not recorded which). The CDR3 reads as follows: CASSPRGLPQGGELFF. At the DNA level, the sequence is TGTGCCAGTAGTCCTAGGGGACTCCCTCAGGGCGGGGAGCTGTTTTTT. With the portions outside the CDR3 filled from the reference TRBV19 and TRBJ2-2 genes, the complete variable region becomes DGGITQSPKYLFRKEGQNVTLSCEQNLNHDAMYWYRQDPGQGLRLIYYSQIVNDFQKGDIAEGYSVSREKKESFPLTVTSAQKNPTAFYLCASSPRGLPQGGELFFGEGSRLTVL.